This TCR beta chain derives from a study of blood T cell repertoires in COVID-19. As for the study in general: In each case, the material was cDNA or gDNA derived from T cells, B-cell-depleted T cells, or PBMCs.

Assay: immunoSEQ multiplex PCR; the TCRdb copy retains only in-frame clones and omits some. The sample has over 100,000 clones; about 80% are singletons. The TCR comes from a woman aged 50 to 60 with acute or convalescent COVID-19. Sequences were obtained from peripheral blood.

The CDR3 region has the DNA TGTGCCAGCTCACCGAACCGCGGGGGAGAGACCCAGTACTTC. It yields the protein CASSPNRGGETQYF. The chain employs TRBV18 and TRBJ2-5; 7 bases match TRBD2. J lost 4 bases, V lost 3 bases, and 5 bases had no gene match. Germline V gene lookup returns CDR1 KGHSH and CDR2 LQKENI. The CDR3 is 14 residues long.